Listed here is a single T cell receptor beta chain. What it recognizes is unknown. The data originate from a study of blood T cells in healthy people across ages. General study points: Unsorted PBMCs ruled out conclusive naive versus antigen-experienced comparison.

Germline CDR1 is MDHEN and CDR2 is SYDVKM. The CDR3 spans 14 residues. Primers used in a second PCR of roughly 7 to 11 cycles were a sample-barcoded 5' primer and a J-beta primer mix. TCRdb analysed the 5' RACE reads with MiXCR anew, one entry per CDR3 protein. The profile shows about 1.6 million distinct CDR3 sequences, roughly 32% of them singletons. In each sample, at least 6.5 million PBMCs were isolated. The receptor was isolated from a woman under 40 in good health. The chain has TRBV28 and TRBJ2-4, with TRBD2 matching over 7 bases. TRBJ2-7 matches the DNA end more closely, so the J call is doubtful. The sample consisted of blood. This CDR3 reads CASRKRGETYEQYF. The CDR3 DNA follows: TGTGCCAGCAGGAAGCGGGGAGAAACCTACGAGCAGTACTTC.